This is a list of T cell receptor beta chains from one sample in a study of vaccination and CD4 T cells after COVID-19. TCRdb ran MiXCR on the PCR reads and lists one entry per CDR3 protein. The table lists about 18,000 distinct CDR3 sequences, roughly 60% of them singletons. These receptors lack a known antigen. Material: CD4+ T cells from blood, cultured in vitro. Receptor source: a human donor who had recovered from COVID-19. Each CDR3 is given with its conserved first and last residue. D genes are given only for firm matches. Some rows have no size entry. The others give once, few or many, or a class for an expanded clone.

size	D	V	J	DNA	CDR3
.	.	TRBV7-9	TRBJ1-2	TGTGCCAGCAGCTTAGAACATAAATATGGCTACACCTTC	CASSLEHKYGYTF
.	.	TRBV4-3	TRBJ1-1	TGCGCCAGCAGCCAAGATGCCAAGAACACTGAAGCTTTCTTT	CASSQDAKNTEAFF
once	.	TRBV5-3	TRBJ1-3	TGTGCTTCGGCAAGGTCCGGAAACACCATATATTTT	CASARSGNTIYF
few	TRBD2	TRBV10-3	TRBJ2-3	TGTGCCATCAGTGAGTCGCTAGCGGGAGAAGGGGAGACGCAGTATTTT	CAISESLAGEGETQYF
.	TRBD1	TRBV11-3	TRBJ2-1	TGTGCCAGCAGCTTAGATGGTGTACAGGGGGCATACAATGAGCAGTTCTTC	CASSLDGVQGAYNEQFF
.	.	TRBV2	TRBJ2-1	TGTGCCAGCATCTCCTACAATGAGCAGTTCTTC	CASISYNEQFF
.	TRBD1	TRBV2	TRBJ2-5	TGTGCCACCTTACAGGGGGCCCAAGAGACCCAGTACTTC	CATLQGAQETQYF
few	.	TRBV6-1	TRBJ2-2	TGTGCCTCCCAGGGGGGGTCGAACACCGGGGAGCTGTTTTTT	CASQGGSNTGELFF
few	.	TRBV6-1	TRBJ1-2	TGTGCCAGCTTCTCCAAGGTTTATGATGGCTACACCTTC	CASFSKVYDGYTF
.	TRBD1	TRBV24-1	TRBJ2-3	TGTGCCACCACTGTCGGGACAGGGGCCACAGATACGCAGTATTTT	CATTVGTGATDTQYF
.	TRBD1	TRBV5-1	TRBJ1-5	TGCGCCAGCAGCTTGGGGAACGGGGGCCAGGGGGATCAGCCCCAGCATTTT	CASSLGNGGQGDQPQHF
.	.	TRBV12-3/TRBV12-4	TRBJ1-3	TGTGCCAGCAGACATAATCAGGGGCCTGGAAACACCATATATTTT	CASRHNQGPGNTIYF
.	.	TRBV7-2	TRBJ1-3	TGTGCCAGCAGCTTAGCTGCAGGGTTGGGAAACACCATATATTTT	CASSLAAGLGNTIYF
.	TRBD1	TRBV7-9	TRBJ1-2	TGTGCCAGCAGCGCCCGGACAGGTGGTTATGGCTACACCTTC	CASSARTGGYGYTF
.	.	TRBV12-3/TRBV12-4	TRBJ1-1	TGTGCCAGCAGTTATGAGGGGGTAGACACTGAAGCTTTCTTT	CASSYEGVDTEAFF
once	.	TRBV10-3	TRBJ1-5	TGTGCCATCAGTGAGGTGCGGGGGGCTGACAATCAGCCCCAGCATTTT	CAISEVRGADNQPQHF
.	.	TRBV20-1	TRBJ1-2	TGCAGTGCTAGAGATGTAACAGGGAATGGCTACACCTTC	CSARDVTGNGYTF
.	.	TRBV28	TRBJ1-1	TGTGCCAGCAGTGCCCGGACTGATACTGAAGCTTTCTTT	CASSARTDTEAFF
once	.	TRBV5-4	TRBJ2-1	TGTGCCAGCAGCCGGAGGGACAGCTCCTACAATGAGCAGTTCTTC	CASSRRDSSYNEQFF
.	.	TRBV7-3	TRBJ2-5	TGTGCCAGCAGCTCTCCCGACAGATCCCAAGAGACCCAGTACTTC	CASSSPDRSQETQYF